This is a list of T cell receptor beta chains from one sample in a study of kidney transplant recipient with SARS-CoV-2 infection. TCRdb re-analysed the reads in MiXCR, keeping a single row per CDR3 protein. The sample contains roughly 230,000 distinct CDR3 sequences, 29% of which appear only once. The sequencing here drew on a blood sample, taken at baseline and between days 110 and 120 from a kidney transplant recipient. The receptor set was obtained from a young adult male patient who had COVID-19 and was a kidney transplant recipient. Some T cells may be provided by the graft donor. Each CDR3 is given with its conserved first and last residue. D genes are given only for firm matches. Only some rows state a clone size, as once, few, many or a class for expanded clones.

J	V	D	size	DNA	CDR3
TRBJ2-1	TRBV11-2	TRBD2	-	TGTGCCAGCGGCTCCCGGGAGGGCCTGGGTGAGCAGTTCTTC	CASGSREGLGEQFF
TRBJ1-6	TRBV6-5	-	few	TGTGCCAACAGTTACCTTAAAACAGGGCAAAATTCACCCCTCCACTTT	CANSYLKTGQNSPLHF
TRBJ1-3	TRBV5-4	TRBD1	many	TGTGCCAGCAGCCCCGGGGCGCCAGGGGGGTACTCTGGAAACACCATATATTTT	CASSPGAPGGYSGNTIYF
TRBJ2-7	TRBV19	TRBD2	many	TGTGCCAGTAGCCCCGGGACTAGCGGGATTCTTCCCTACGAGCAGTACTTC	CASSPGTSGILPYEQYF
TRBJ1-5	TRBV9	TRBD1	many	TGTGCCAGCAGCGCGGGGGGGGCAGGGGGAAATCAGCCCCAGCATTTT	CASSAGGAGGNQPQHF
TRBJ1-1	TRBV12-3/TRBV12-4	TRBD1	many	TGTGCCAGCAGTTTGTGGACAGGAGATAACACTGAAGCTTTCTTT	CASSLWTGDNTEAFF
TRBJ2-1	TRBV5-1	TRBD2	few	TGCGCCAGCAGCTACCAGATCAGCGGGGGCGGATACAATGAGCAGTTCTTC	CASSYQISGGGYNEQFF
TRBJ2-5	TRBV4-2	TRBD1	few	TGTGCCAGCAGCCAAGATGGGTCGACAGGGGAAGAGACCCAGTACTTC	CASSQDGSTGEETQYF
TRBJ1-2	TRBV7-7	-	many	TGTGCCAGCAGCCAATCAGGTAAGTGCCGAAAGACCTATGGCTACACCTTC	CASSQSGKCRKTYGYTF
TRBJ1-2	TRBV7-7	-	many	TGTGCCAGCAGCGACGGACTTAAGTGCCGAAAGACCTATGGCTACACCTTC	CASSDGLKCRKTYGYTF
TRBJ2-5	TRBV11-2	-	many	TGTGCCAGCAGCCCTCTTAGGTTGCAGGTAGAGACCCAGTACTTC	CASSPLRLQVETQYF
TRBJ2-3	TRBV24-1	-	few	TGTGCCACCAGTGGCAGGGGAACAGATACGCAGTATTTT	CATSGRGTDTQYF
TRBJ2-3	TRBV7-2	TRBD2	few	TGTGCCAGCAGCTTAGCTGCCCCGGGACTAGCGGGGGGACAAGTCACAGATACGCAGTATTTT	CASSLAAPGLAGGQVTDTQYF
TRBJ2-1	TRBV27	TRBD1	many	TGTGCCAGCACCAAACAGGGGGAGGCCTACAATGAGCAGTTCTTC	CASTKQGEAYNEQFF
TRBJ2-3	TRBV20-1	TRBD2	few	TGCAGTGCCCACGGACTAGCCGGGAGGGGGGGAGATACGCAGTATTTT	CSAHGLAGRGGDTQYF
TRBJ2-1	TRBV29-1	-	-	TGCAGCGCTGATGAAATTAGTAATATCAACGAGCAGTTCTTC	CSADEISNINEQFF
TRBJ1-2	TRBV7-9	-	few	TGTGCCAGCAGCGGTGGTATATACCATGGAAAGACCTATGGCTACACCTTC	CASSGGIYHGKTYGYTF
TRBJ1-2	TRBV25-1	-	many	TGTGCCAGCAGTATCAACAAAGAACTGGGAAAGACCTATGGCTACACCTTC	CASSINKELGKTYGYTF
TRBJ2-1	TRBV20-1	-	-	TGCAGTGCAGAAACAGGGTATAATGACAATGAGCAGTTCTTC	CSAETGYNDNEQFF
TRBJ2-3	TRBV27	TRBD2	-	TGTGCCAGCAGTTTTGGGACTAGCTTTAGCACAGATACGCAGTATTTT	CASSFGTSFSTDTQYF
TRBJ2-7	TRBV9	-	many	TGTGCCAGCAGCCATCTCTGGAACGAGCAGTACTTC	CASSHLWNEQYF
TRBJ2-5	TRBV3-1	-	once	TGTGCCAACAGCAGATGCCGTCCCATTTCTTTCTCTGAGACCCAGTACTTC	CANSRCRPISFSETQYF
TRBJ2-2	TRBV2	TRBD1	many	TGTGCCAGCAGGACAGGGTCGCGGGAGCTGTTTTTT	CASRTGSRELFF
TRBJ2-3	TRBV11-2	TRBD1	many	TGTGCCAGCCGGGTTGACAGGGGAGATACGCAGTATTTT	CASRVDRGDTQYF
TRBJ1-6	TRBV6-6	-	many	TGTGCCAGCAGTTACCGGGAGTCCTATAATTCACCCCTCCACTTT	CASSYRESYNSPLHF
TRBJ2-5	TRBV19	-	many	TGTGCCAGTAGTACACAGGGGGGGCGAGAGACCCAGTACTTC	CASSTQGGRETQYF
TRBJ2-7	TRBV9	-	many	TGTGCCAGCAGCGCCCTCCGAATACTCCTAGGCCGGGGTTCCTACGAGCAGTACTTC	CASSALRILLGRGSYEQYF
TRBJ1-1	TRBV19	TRBD1	many	TGTGCCAGTAGTATCCGCCAGGGGGTCCCTGAAGCTTTCTTT	CASSIRQGVPEAFF